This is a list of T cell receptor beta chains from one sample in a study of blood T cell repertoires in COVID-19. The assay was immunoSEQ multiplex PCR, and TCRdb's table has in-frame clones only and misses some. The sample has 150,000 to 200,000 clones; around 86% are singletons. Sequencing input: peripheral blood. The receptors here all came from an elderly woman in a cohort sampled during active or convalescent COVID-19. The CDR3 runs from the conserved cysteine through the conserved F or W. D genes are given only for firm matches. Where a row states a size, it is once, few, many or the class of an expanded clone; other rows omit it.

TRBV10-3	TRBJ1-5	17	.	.	TGTGCCATCAGTGCCGACAAAAGTATGTCTAGCAATCAGCCCCAGCATTTT	CAISADKSMSSNQPQHF
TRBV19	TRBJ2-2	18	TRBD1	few	TGTGCCAGTAGTATAGGCTGGACCGGGACAGGGAACACCGGGGAGCTGTTTTTT	CASSIGWTGTGNTGELFF
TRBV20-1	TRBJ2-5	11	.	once	TGCAGTTCGGGATCAGAAGGGACCCAGTACTTC	CSSGSEGTQYF
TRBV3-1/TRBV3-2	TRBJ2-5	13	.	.	TGTGCCAGCAGCTTTAGACTAGAGGAGACCCAGTACTTC	CASSFRLEETQYF
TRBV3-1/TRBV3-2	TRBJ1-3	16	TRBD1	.	TGTGCCAGCAGCCCCCGGGACAGGGTGATTGGAAACACCATATATTTT	CASSPRDRVIGNTIYF
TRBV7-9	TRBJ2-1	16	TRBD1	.	TGTGCCAGCAGCACCTCAGGGGGACGGTCCTACAATGAGCAGTTCTTC	CASSTSGGRSYNEQFF
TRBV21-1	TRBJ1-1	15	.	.	TGTGCCAGCAGCCCCCGCCGGGAGCAGAACACTGAAGCTTTCTTT	CASSPRREQNTEAFF
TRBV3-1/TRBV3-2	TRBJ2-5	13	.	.	TGTGCCAGCACCCCCCCCCGCCAAGAGACCCAGTACTTC	CASTPPRQETQYF
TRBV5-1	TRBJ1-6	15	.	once	TGCGCCAGCAGCTCTGGGGGGAGCAATAATTCACCCCTCCACTTT	CASSSGGSNNSPLHF
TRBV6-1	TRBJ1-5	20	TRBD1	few	TGTGCCAGCAGTGGACTACCCGACAGGGAGTTTAGGTTTAGCAATCAGCCCCAGCATTTT	CASSGLPDREFRFSNQPQHF
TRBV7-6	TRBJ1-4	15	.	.	TGTGCCAGCAGCTTAGTGGCTGATACTAATGAAAAACTGTTTTTT	CASSLVADTNEKLFF
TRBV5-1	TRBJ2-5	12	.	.	TGCGCCAGCAGCCCCTACCCCGGGACCCAGTACTTC	CASSPYPGTQYF
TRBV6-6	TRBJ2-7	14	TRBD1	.	TGTGCCAGCTCCCTGAGACAGGGTTCCTACGAGCAGTACTTC	CASSLRQGSYEQYF
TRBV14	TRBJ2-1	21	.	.	TGTGCCAGCAGCCAAGGTTTCGGACAGCGGAGCGAACTAGCGCAGTACAATGAGCAGTTCTTC	CASSQGFGQRSELAQYNEQFF
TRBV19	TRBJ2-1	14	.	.	TGTGCCAGTACAGTGGGGAGCTCCTACAATGAGCAGTTCTTC	CASTVGSSYNEQFF
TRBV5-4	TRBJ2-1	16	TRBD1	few	TGTGCCAGCAGCTTGGCCCCGGGACAGGGACTTAATGAGCAGTTCTTC	CASSLAPGQGLNEQFF
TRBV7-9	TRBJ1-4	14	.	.	TGTGCCAGCAGACCAACAGGACCTAATGAAAAACTGTTTTTT	CASRPTGPNEKLFF
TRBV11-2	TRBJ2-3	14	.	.	TGTGCCAGCAGCACGGGACTGTCCACAGATACGCAGTATTTT	CASSTGLSTDTQYF
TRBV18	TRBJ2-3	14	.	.	TGTGCCAGCTCACCAGACGGGTCCATGGATACGCAGTATTTT	CASSPDGSMDTQYF
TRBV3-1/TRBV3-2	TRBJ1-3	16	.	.	TGTGCCAGCAGCCCCCAAGGTTGGGCTGGTGGAAACACCATATATTTT	CASSPQGWAGGNTIYF
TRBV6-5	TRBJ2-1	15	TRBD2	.	TGTGCCAGCAGTTACGGGACTAGCGGGAGCCATGAGCAGTTCTTC	CASSYGTSGSHEQFF
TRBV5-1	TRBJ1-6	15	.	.	TGCGCCAGCAGCAGGACCGGACAGTCAGATTCACCCCTCCACTTT	CASSRTGQSDSPLHF
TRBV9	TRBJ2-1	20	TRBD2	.	TGTGCCAGCAGTGACCATCCTCTAGCGGGGGTGGCGAGCTCCTACAATGAGCAGTTCTTC	CASSDHPLAGVASSYNEQFF
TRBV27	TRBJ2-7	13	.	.	TGTGCCAGCAGTTTCCGGGAGCAGACCGAGCAGTACTTC	CASSFREQTEQYF
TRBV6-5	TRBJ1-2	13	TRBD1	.	TGTGCCAGCAGTCCGGGACAGGGTCGGGGCTACACCTTC	CASSPGQGRGYTF
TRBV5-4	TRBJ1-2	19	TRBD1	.	TGTGCCAGCAGTTTTGGGGGTGTAAGTTATTCAGGGGGCGCGTATGGCTACACCTTC	CASSFGGVSYSGGAYGYTF
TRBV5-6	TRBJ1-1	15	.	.	TGTGCCAGCATTCGACAGGAGCTGTGGAACACTGAAGCTTTCTTT	CASIRQELWNTEAFF
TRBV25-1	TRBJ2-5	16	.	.	TGTGCCAGCAGTGAATTCGGTCGGGGGACCGGGGAGACCCAGTACTTC	CASSEFGRGTGETQYF
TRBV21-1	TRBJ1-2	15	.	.	TGTGCCAGCAGCAAAGATCGCAGGGGGACCTATGGCTACACCTTC	CASSKDRRGTYGYTF
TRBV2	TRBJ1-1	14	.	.	TGTGCCAGCACTGGGGAGGTATCGGGCACTGAAGCTTTCTTT	CASTGEVSGTEAFF
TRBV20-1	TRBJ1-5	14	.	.	TGCAGTGCTAGTGCGGGACAACACAATCAGCCCCAGCATTTT	CSASAGQHNQPQHF
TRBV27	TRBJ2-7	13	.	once	TGTGCCAGCAGTCTCAGGGTTGGCCACGAGCAGTACTTC	CASSLRVGHEQYF
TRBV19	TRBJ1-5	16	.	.	TGTGCCAGTAGTATTAATCTCGGGGGTAGCAATCAGCCCCAGCATTTT	CASSINLGGSNQPQHF
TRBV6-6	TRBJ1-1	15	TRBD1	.	TGTGCCAGCAGTGGACAGGGCCACATGAACACTGAAGCTTTCTTT	CASSGQGHMNTEAFF
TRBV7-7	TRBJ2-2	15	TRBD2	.	TGTGCCAGCAGGTCCGGGACTAGCGCGGCCGGGGAGCTGTTTTTT	CASRSGTSAAGELFF
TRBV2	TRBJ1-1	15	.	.	TGTGCCAGCAGCGACAGCTTAATACTGAACACTGAAGCTTTCTTT	CASSDSLILNTEAFF
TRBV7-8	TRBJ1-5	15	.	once	TGTGCCAGCAGCTTAGACAGATATAGCAATCAGCCCCAGCATTTT	CASSLDRYSNQPQHF
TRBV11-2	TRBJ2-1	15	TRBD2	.	TGTGCCAGCAGTCATACGGGACTAGGTTACAATGAGCAGTTCTTC	CASSHTGLGYNEQFF
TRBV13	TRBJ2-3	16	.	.	TGTGCCAGCAGCTTAGGAACGACTTCTAGCACAGATACGCAGTATTTT	CASSLGTTSSTDTQYF
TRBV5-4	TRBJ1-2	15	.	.	TGTGCCAGCAGCTTGGCTGGCGGCGAGAACTATGGCTACACCTTC	CASSLAGGENYGYTF
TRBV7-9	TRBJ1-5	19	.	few	TGTGCCAGCAGCTTATTCAGTTCAAGGAGTCAGTATAGCAATCAGCCCCAGCATTTT	CASSLFSSRSQYSNQPQHF
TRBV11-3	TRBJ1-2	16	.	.	TGTGCCAGCAGCTCCAGGGGTTGGGGTACTAACTATGGCTACACCTTC	CASSSRGWGTNYGYTF
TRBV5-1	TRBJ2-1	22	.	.	TGCGCCAGCAGCTTGGTAGGGGAAGCCAGGATATCGTATCGAAGCTCCTACAATGAGCAGTTCTTC	CASSLVGEARISYRSSYNEQFF
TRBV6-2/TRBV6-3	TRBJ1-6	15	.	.	TGTGCCAGCAGTTACCCAGGACAGATTTATTCACCCCTCCACTTT	CASSYPGQIYSPLHF
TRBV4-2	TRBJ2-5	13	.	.	TGTGCCAGCAGTCGGGACAACCAAGAGACCCAGTACTTC	CASSRDNQETQYF
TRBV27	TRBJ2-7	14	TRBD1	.	TGTGCCAGCAGTCGGACAGGGGGCGGCTACGAGCAGTACTTC	CASSRTGGGYEQYF
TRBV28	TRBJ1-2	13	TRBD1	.	TGTGCCAGCAGTGAGACAGGGATTTCTGGCTACACCTTC	CASSETGISGYTF
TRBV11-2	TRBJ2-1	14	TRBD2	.	TGTGCCAGCAGCTTAGCGGGAGGAGGTAATGAGCAGTTCTTC	CASSLAGGGNEQFF
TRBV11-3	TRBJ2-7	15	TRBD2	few	TGTGCCAGCAGCTTAGTGATTAGCGGGAGATACGAGCAGTACTTC	CASSLVISGRYEQYF